This passage covers 13 T cell receptor beta chains from one sample sequenced in a study of response to subunit inactivated influenza vaccine. One entry per CDR3 protein, called by TCRdb with MiXCR from the RT-PCR reads. The table has about 480,000 distinct CDR3 sequences, approximately 11% seen once. The starting material was PBMCs from blood, obtained 45 days after vaccination. These receptors were collected from a man aged 50-59 years who received an inactivated influenza vaccine.

This clonotype was counted ten times or more. The V and J genes are TRBV5-1 and TRBJ2-7; D unresolved. Trimming took off 1 base at V and 4 bases at J, with 15 bases between the two ends. This CDR3 spans 15 amino acids. Germline CDR1 and CDR2: SGHRS and YFSETQ. CDR3 amino acids: CASSLQGDTLYEQYF. DNA of the CDR3: TGCGCCAGCAGCTTGCAAGGAGACACGCTTTACGAGCAGTACTTC. Together with reference TRBV5-1 and TRBJ2-7, the CDR3 gives the full variable domain: KAGVTQTPRYLIKTRGQQVTLSCSPISGHRSVSWYQQTPGQGLQFLFEYFSETQRNKGNFPGRFSGRQFSNSRSEMNVSTLELGDSALYLCASSLQGDTLYEQYFGPGTRLTVT.

This clonotype was counted between two and nine times. The CDR3 spells CASSLLLLASGSTDTQYF. In DNA form, the CDR3 reads TGTGCCAGCAGCTTACTCCTTCTCGCTAGCGGGAGCACAGATACGCAGTATTTT. This rearrangement joins TRBV11-1 to TRBJ2-3, with TRBD2 matching 8 bases. Per germline, CDR1 SGHAT and CDR2 FQDESV (reference sequence). The CDR3 sequence is 18 residues long. J was trimmed by 0 bases and V by 2 bases; bases with no gene match: 10.

The chain joins TRBV20-1 to TRBJ2-7; D is unresolved. Trimming removed 6 bases from V and 0 bases from J, with 18 bases in between. Germline CDR1 is DFQATT and CDR2 is SNEGSKA (reference sequence). This CDR3 contains 15 residues. The CDR3 DNA reads as TGCAGTGCCCTGCAAATAGATGATAGCTCCTACGAGCAGTACTTC. Its protein product is CSALQIDDSSYEQYF.

This clonotype was detected only a few times. As DNA, the CDR3 is TGTGCCAGCAGTGACACAGGGTTCTCCGAGCAGTACTTC. Translation gives CASSDTGFSEQYF. The chain combines TRBV3-1 with TRBJ2-7; maybe TRBD1 (6 bases). V was shortened by 6 bases and J by 6 bases, with 15 bases between the two germline ends. Germline V gene sequence: CDR1 LGHDT, CDR2 YNNKEL (reference sequence). This CDR3 spans 13 amino acids.

The rearrangement uses TRBV27 and TRBJ2-7; 12 bases align to TRBD2. This CDR3 has 19 amino acids. J was trimmed by 2 bases and V by 7 bases; bases with no gene match: 18. In germline, CDR1 is MNHEY, CDR2 SMNVEV (reference sequence). In nucleotides, the CDR3 is TGTGCCAGCACTTCCGTGGGTCTAGCGGGAGGGCCCACCCCCTACGAGCAGTACTTC. As protein: CASTSVGLAGGPTPYEQYF.

Many counts were recorded for this clonotype. V and J are TRBV7-2 and TRBJ2-2, with D uncertain. In germline, CDR1 is SGHTA, CDR2 FQGNSA. CDR3 length: 13 residues. V was clipped by 5 bases and J by 1 base, with 5 bases between them. In DNA form, the CDR3 reads TGTGCCAGCAGCCCCAGGAACACCGGGGAGCTGTTTTTT. Residues: CASSPRNTGELFF.

The V call is TRBV19, the J call TRBJ1-1; a possible D gene is TRBD1 (6 bases). There are 14 residues in the CDR3. Trimming took off 7 bases at V and 6 bases at J, with 18 bases between the two ends. Germline V CDR1 and CDR2: LNHDA, SQIVND (reference sequence). The CDR3 here is CASMRGIFYAEAFF. DNA of the CDR3: TGTGCCAGTATGAGGGGGATCTTTTACGCTGAAGCTTTCTTT.

A few counts support this clonotype. The rearrangement uses TRBV20-1 and TRBJ2-1; D gene unclear. CDR3 length: 14 amino acids. The V end was cut by 1 base, the J end by 1 base, with 8 bases between. Germline assignment: CDR1 DFQATT and CDR2 SNEGSKA (reference sequence). The CDR3 loop reads CSARGAGSYNEQFF. The CDR3 DNA is TGCAGTGCTAGAGGTGCCGGTTCCTACAATGAGCAGTTCTTC.

This chain connects TRBV4-1 to TRBJ2-1, with 7 bases fitting TRBD2. CDR1 MGHRA and CDR2 YSYEKL come from the germline V gene. Trimming cost V 4 bases and J 2 bases; bases outside gene matches: 5. The CDR3 runs 15 residues. The CDR3 DNA follows: TGCGCCAGCAGCCTAAGCGGGAACGCCTACAATGAGCAGTTCTTC. It translates to CASSLSGNAYNEQFF.

This clonotype was counted a few times. The chain carries TRBV2 and TRBJ2-3, with D possibly TRBD1 on 5 matching bases. Between the trimmed V and J ends, which lost 3 bases and 2 bases, there was a span of 15 bases. This CDR3 has 16 residues. Germline V gives CDR1 SNHLY, CDR2 FYNNEI. CDR3 in amino acids: CASSEGPGPYTDTQYF. CDR3 DNA sequence: TGTGCCAGCAGTGAGGGGCCAGGACCGTACACAGATACGCAGTATTTT.

Ten or more counts support this clonotype. A read error may account for a junction end that differs from germline. V is TRBV3-1 and J is TRBJ2-7, with a weak D call TRBD1 (5 bases). The germline CDR1 and CDR2 sequences are LGHDT and YNNKEL (reference sequence). The CDR3 is made up of 12 amino acids. The CDR3 DNA reads TGCGCCAGCAGCCAAGCAGGGTACGAGCAGTACTTC. It specifies CASSQAGYEQYF.

The table lists this clonotype with a few counts. The chain uses TRBV9 and TRBJ2-7; the match to TRBD2 covers 7 bases. This CDR3 has 15 amino acids. Germline V lookup: CDR1 SGDLS, CDR2 YYNGEE. The ends lost 1 base at V and 3 bases at J; junction bases unmatched: 7. The CDR3 loop reads CASSVLGGSSYEQYF. The CDR3 coding sequence is TGTGCCAGCAGCGTATTGGGGGGGTCCAGCTACGAGCAGTACTTC.

The gene calls are TRBV20-1 and TRBJ2-7, with D uncertain. Germline V lookup: CDR1 DFQATT, CDR2 SNEGSKA (reference sequence). V was cut by 1 base and J by 0 bases, with 7 bases left in between. The CDR3 consists of 13 residues. The CDR3 bases are TGCAGTGCTAGAGTCGCCAGCTCCTACGAGCAGTACTTC. Encoded protein: CSARVASSYEQYF.